This TCR beta chain was captured in a study of cytomegalovirus exposure and HLA in healthy donors. This CDR3 spans 16 amino acids. PCR amplification relied on 60 Vbeta primers (plus 13 Jbeta primers). Measured with immunoSEQ multiplex PCR; TCRdb has only the in-frame clones, and not every one. The sample carries some 90,000 clones, 55% to 75% recorded once. V is TRBV21-1 and J is TRBJ2-1; TRBD2 reflects the table's D call only, with no check against the DNA. TRBV21-1 is a pseudogene locus. Sequenced sample: PBMCs. The TCR sequence derives from a man aged 50-60 years in good health and CMV-seronegative. The CDR3 DNA sequence: TGTGCCAGCAGCATCTTCCCGGGACTAGCTAAAGATGAGCAGTTCTTC. Its translation is CASSIFPGLAKDEQFF.